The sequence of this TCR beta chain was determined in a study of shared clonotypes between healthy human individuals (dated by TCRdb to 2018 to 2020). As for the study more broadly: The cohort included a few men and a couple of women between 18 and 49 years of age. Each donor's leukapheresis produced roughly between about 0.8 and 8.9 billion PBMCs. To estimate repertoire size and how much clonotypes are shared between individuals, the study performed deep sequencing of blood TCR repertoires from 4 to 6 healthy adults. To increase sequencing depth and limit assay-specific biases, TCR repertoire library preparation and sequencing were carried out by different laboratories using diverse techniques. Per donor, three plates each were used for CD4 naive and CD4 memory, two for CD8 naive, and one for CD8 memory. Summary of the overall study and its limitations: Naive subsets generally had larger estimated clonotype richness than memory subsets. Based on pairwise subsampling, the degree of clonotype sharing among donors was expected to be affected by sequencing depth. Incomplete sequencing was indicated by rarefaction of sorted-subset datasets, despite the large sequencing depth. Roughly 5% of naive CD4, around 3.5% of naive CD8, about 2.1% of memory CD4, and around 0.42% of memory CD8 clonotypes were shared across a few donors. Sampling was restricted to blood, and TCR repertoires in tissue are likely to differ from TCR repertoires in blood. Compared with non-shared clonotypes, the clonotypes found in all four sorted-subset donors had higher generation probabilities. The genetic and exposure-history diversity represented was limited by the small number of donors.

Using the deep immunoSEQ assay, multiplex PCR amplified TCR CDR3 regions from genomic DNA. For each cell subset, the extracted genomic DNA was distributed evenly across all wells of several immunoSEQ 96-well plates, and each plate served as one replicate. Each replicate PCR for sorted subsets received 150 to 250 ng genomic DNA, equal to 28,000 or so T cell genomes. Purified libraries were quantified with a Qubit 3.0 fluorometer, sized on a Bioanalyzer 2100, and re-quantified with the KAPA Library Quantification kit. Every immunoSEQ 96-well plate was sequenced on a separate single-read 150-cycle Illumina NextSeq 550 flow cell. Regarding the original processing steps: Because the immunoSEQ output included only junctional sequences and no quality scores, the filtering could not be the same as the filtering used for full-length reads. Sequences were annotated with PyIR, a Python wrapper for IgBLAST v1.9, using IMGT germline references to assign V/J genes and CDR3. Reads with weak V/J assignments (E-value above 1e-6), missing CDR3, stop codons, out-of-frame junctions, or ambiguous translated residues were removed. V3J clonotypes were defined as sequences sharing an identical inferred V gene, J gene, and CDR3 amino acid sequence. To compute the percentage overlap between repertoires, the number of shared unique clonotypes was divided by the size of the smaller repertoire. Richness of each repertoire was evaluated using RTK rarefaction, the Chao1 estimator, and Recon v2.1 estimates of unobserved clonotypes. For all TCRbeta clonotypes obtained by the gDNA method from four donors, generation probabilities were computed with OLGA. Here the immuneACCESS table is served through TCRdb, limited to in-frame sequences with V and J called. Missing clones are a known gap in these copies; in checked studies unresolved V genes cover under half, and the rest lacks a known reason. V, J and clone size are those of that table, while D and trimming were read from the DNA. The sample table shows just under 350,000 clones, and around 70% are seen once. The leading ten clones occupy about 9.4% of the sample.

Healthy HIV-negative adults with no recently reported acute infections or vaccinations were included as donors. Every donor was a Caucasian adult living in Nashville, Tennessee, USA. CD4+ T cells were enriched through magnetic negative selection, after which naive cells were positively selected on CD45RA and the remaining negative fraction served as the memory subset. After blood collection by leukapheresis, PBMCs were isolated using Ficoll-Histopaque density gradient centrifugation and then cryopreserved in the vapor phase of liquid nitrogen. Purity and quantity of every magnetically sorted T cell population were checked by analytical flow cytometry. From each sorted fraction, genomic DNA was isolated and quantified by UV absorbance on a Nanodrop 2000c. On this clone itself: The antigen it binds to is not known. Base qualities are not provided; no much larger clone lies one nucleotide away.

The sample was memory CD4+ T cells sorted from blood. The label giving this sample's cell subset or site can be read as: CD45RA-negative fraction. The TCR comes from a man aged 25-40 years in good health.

CDR3 loop: CASSLDRQFLAKNIQYF. The DNA sequence is given as TGTGCCAGCAGCCTCGATAGGCAGTTTCTAGCCAAAAACATTCAGTACTTC. Recombination joined TRBV7-2 with TRBJ2-4, with the D gene not clear enough to name. CDR1 SGHTA and CDR2 FQGNSA were looked up in the germline V gene. V is cut by 5 bases and J by 0 bases, and the space between the germline ends is 17 bases. Inclusive of the bounding cysteine and phenylalanine, the CDR3 is 17 residues long. This entry keeps only the CDR3 DNA: 51 bases, framed from base 1.